Here is one T cell receptor beta chain with its context. Its antigen is not known. Methotrexate plus calcineurin inhibitor accompanied controls' myeloablative marrow transplants; sampling was 1 year later. Libraries were prepared by immunoSEQ multiplex PCR; TCRdb keeps only in-frame clonotypes and omits some of them. The table lists tens of thousands of clones, more than 70% of them singletons. The data stem from a study of T cells after posttransplantation cyclophosphamide. The study's findings and limits: TRB clonality was highly associated with recipient CMV seropositivity and reactivation. Donor CD8+ memory clones often dominated recipient blood repertoires at later times. Blood and skin or GI T cell repertoires showed limited TRB overlap.

This CDR3 comprises 15 residues. This receptor was taken from a female patient between 50 and 60 years old who received an allogeneic stem cell transplant from an unrelated donor, was CMV-positive, and had chronic GVHD only. These T cells may partly come from the graft donor. V is TRBV21-1 and J is TRBJ1-1; the table gives TRBD1 as D, unverified against the DNA. TRBV21-1 is listed as a pseudogene. The source material was PBMCs, sampled after an allogeneic stem cell transplant with a calcineurin inhibitor and methotrexate. CDR3 protein: CASSPRDRGNTEAFF. CDR3 sequence (DNA): TGTGCCAGCAGCCCCCGAGACAGGGGGAACACTGAAGCTTTCTTT.